There are many counts of the clone carrying this T cell receptor beta chain. Its antigen remains unidentified. This entry comes from a study of T cells in Graves' hyperthyroidism and ophthalmopathy. Study context: Prior to any treatment, at the point of initial diagnosis, peripheral blood was collected.

General study findings and limits: Before onset, by a median of about six months, the model predicted ophthalmopathy. Blood also carried most thyroid clonotypes expanded above 0.001.

Source material for PBMCs was about 10 ml fresh peripheral blood. Trimming removed 0 bases from V and 7 bases from J; junction bases left unmatched: 8. The CDR3 contains 16 residues. Germline V lookup: CDR1 SGHRS, CDR2 YFSETQ. Regions amplified from RNA transcripts were the TCR beta CDR3 regions. During a first-round RT-PCR of the TCR CDR3, the HTBI primer set was used. TCRdb passed the multiplex PCR reads through MiXCR, listing each CDR3 protein once. This table has over 350,000 distinct CDR3 sequences, roughly 15% appearing once. The sequenced sample consisted of blood. The chain is built from TRBV5-1 and TRBJ2-1; 9 bases line up with TRBD1. This receptor was identified in a man younger than 35 with Graves' ophthalmopathy. CDR3 in DNA: TGCGCCAGCAGCTTGGTCCCGGGACAGGGAGCGAATGAGCAGTTCTTC. Translation gives CASSLVPGQGANEQFF.